This TCR beta chain is from a study of blood T cell repertoires in COVID-19 (TCRdb year 2020). For context, the study as a whole: Collaborator samples came from the United States, Italy and Spain and covered acute and convalescent phases of COVID-19. The prospective study material was composed of cDNA or gDNA derived from T cells, B-cell-depleted T cells, or PBMCs. Deeply sampled blood TCRbeta repertoires from subjects exposed to, actively infected with, or recovered from COVID-19 were included in the dataset. The repertoires were released in a freely available public database meant as a resource for research on the immune response to SARS-CoV-2. The samples were drawn from two sources: the first 160 participants of the ongoing ImmuneRACE study, and 1,254 subjects contributed by 6 global collaborators. Sample metadata almost always included a de-identified subject ID, COVID-19 status, age in years and sex. Where available, HLA class I and class II types were obtained from metadata supplied by the sample provider rather than from assay-based typing.

CDR1 and CDR2, looked up from the germline V gene, are SGHTA and FQGNSA. Deletion took 1 base off V and 4 bases off J, with a span of 10 bases between the germline ends. From its cysteine to its phenylalanine, the CDR3 spans 14 amino acids. Only the CDR3 region is kept as DNA, spanning 42 bases read in frame from base 1. TCRbeta CDR3 regions were amplified from genomic DNA by means of the immunoSEQ Assay, a bias-controlled multiplex PCR. From the authors' description of their analysis: The number of nucleated cells in each sample was estimated by amplification of reference gene primers within the assay. Sequence reads were collapsed and filtered to measure the absolute abundance of every unique TCRbeta CDR3 rearrangement. Productive Simpson clonality was computed per sample as the square root of Simpson's diversity index over productive rearrangements. TCRdb's version of the immuneACCESS table is confined to in-frame rearrangements and falls short of the full clone set. An unresolved V gene accounts for under half of the shortfall where checked; the remainder is of unknown origin. V and J calls and clone size are as listed in that table; D and trimming were resolved from the DNA. This sample gives about 210,000 clones in total; more than 65% of them show up just once. Roughly 10% of the sample is held by the ten biggest clonotypes.

On this clone: Its target antigen remains unknown. Base-call qualities are not available, and no considerably larger clone is one nucleotide away.

Whole blood was collected in K2EDTA tubes by collaborating institutions according to the institutions' own protocols. For TCRbeta analysis, collaborator samples were shipped as frozen whole blood, as isolated PBMCs, or as DNA extracted from either sample type. Paper-wide results and their limitations: How much clinical and demographic metadata was included differed by source and by participant, and the metadata was provided uncurated.

This receptor was obtained from a man aged 45-65 years with active or convalescent COVID-19. The receptor chain draws on TRBV7-2 and TRBJ2-5; possibly the D gene is TRBD1, per 5 matching bases. The specimen was peripheral blood. The nucleotide sequence is TGTGCCAGCAGCTTAGATTGGGGCGCAGAGACCCAGTACTTC. Its protein product is CASSLDWGAETQYF. Here the CDR3 is joined to the reference TRBV7-2 and TRBJ2-5 genes, and the full variable domain is: GAGVSQSPSNKVTEKGKDVELRCDPISGHTALYWYRQSLGQGLEFLIYFQGNSAPDKSGLPSDRFSAERTGGSVSTLTIQRTQQEDSAVYLCASSLDWGAETQYFGPGTRLLVL.